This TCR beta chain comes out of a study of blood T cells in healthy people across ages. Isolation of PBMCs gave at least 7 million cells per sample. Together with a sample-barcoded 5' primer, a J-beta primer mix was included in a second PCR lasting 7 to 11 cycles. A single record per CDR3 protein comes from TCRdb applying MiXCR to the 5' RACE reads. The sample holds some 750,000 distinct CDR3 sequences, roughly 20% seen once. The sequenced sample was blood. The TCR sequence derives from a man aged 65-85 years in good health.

CDR3 residues: CASSHWGIRGYTF. The CDR3 region has the DNA TGTGCCAGCAGTCACTGGGGGATTCGGGGCTACACCTTC. The J gene is TRBJ1-2, the V gene TRBV12-3 or TRBV12-4, with D maybe TRBD1 (5 bases). The CDR3 covers 13 residues. The V gene lost 5 bases and the J gene lost 8 bases, with 15 bases spanning the gap.